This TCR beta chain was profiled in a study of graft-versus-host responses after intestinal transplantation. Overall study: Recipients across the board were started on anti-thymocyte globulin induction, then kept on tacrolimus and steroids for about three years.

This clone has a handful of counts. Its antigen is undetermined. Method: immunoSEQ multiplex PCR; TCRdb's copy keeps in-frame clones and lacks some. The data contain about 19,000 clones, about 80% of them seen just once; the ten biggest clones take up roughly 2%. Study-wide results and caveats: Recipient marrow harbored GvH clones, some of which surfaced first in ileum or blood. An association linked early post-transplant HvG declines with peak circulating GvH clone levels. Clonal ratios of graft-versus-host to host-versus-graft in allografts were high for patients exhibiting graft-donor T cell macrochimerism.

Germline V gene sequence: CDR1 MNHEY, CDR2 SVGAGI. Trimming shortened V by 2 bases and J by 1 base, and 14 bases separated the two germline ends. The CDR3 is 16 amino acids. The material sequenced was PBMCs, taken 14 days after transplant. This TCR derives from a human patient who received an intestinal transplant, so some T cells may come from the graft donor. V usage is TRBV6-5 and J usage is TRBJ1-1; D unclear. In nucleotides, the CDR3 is TGTGCCAGCAGTTACGTGTCTGAGGCCCCGAACACTGAAGCTTTCTTT. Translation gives CASSYVSEAPNTEAFF.